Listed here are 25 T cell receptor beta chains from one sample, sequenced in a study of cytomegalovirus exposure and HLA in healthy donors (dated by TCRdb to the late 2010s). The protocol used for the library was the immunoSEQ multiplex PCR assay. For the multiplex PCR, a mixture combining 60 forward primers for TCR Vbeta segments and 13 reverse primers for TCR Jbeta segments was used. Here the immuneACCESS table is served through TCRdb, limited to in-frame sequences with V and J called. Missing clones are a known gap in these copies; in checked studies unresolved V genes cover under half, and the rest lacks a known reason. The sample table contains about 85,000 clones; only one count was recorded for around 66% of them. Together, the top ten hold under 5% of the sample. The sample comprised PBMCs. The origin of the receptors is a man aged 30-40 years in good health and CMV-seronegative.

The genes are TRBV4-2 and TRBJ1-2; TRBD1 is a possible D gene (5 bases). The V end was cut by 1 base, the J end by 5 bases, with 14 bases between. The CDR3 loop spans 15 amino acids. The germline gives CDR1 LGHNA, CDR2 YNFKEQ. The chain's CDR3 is CASSQVDGAGYGYTF. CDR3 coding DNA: TGTGCCAGCAGCCAAGTAGATGGGGCAGGGTATGGCTACACCTTC.

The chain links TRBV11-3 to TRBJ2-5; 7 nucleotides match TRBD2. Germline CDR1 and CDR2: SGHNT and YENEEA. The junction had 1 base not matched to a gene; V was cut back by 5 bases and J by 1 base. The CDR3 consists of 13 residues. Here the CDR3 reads CASSREAQETQYF. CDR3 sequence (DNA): TGTGCCAGCAGCCGGGAGGCCCAAGAGACCCAGTACTTC.

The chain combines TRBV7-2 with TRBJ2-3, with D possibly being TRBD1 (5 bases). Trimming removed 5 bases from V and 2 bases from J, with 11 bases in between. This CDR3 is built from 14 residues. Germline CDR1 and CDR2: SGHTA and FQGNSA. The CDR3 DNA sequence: TGTGCCAGCAGCCCCTACAGGTACACAGATACGCAGTATTTT. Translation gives CASSPYRYTDTQYF.

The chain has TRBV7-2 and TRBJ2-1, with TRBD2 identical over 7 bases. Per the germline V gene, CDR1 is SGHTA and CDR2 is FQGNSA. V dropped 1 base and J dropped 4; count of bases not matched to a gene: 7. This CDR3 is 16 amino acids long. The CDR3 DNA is TGTGCCAGCAGCTTAGTCTACCTAGCGGAATACAATGAGCAGTTCTTC. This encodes CASSLVYLAEYNEQFF.

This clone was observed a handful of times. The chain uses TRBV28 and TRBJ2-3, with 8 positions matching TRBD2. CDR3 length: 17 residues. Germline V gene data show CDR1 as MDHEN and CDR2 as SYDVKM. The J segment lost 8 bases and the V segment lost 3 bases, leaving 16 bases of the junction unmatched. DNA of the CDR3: TGTGCCAGCAGTTTGGGGGGGGGAGCGGGAGTTTACGGTACGCAGTATTTT. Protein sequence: CASSLGGGAGVYGTQYF.

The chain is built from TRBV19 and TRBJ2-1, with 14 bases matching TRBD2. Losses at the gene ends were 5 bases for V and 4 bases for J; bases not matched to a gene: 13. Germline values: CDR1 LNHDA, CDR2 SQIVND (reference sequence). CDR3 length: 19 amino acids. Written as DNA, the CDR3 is TGTGCCAGTAGTGGAACGACCGGGACTAGCGGGAGAAAATACAATGAGCAGTTCTTC. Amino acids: CASSGTTGTSGRKYNEQFF.

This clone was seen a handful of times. The CDR3 is CASSQVGVAANEQFF. The CDR3 coding sequence is TGTGCCAGCAGCCAAGTGGGAGTGGCGGCCAATGAGCAGTTCTTC. This chain uses TRBV4-2 with TRBJ2-1; D is perhaps TRBD2 (5 bases). V gave up 1 base and J gave up 6 bases, with 13 bases separating them. The CDR3 runs to 15 residues. Germline assignment: CDR1 LGHNA and CDR2 YNFKEQ.

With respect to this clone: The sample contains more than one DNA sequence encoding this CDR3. The CDR3 spells CASSEATGGAEPHYGYTF. Here the CDR3 DNA reads TGTGCCAGCAGTGAAGCGACAGGGGGCGCTGAGCCTCACTATGGCTACACCTTC. The chain uses TRBV6-1 and TRBJ1-2, with 10 bases matching TRBD1. Trimming at V came to 0 bases and at J to 3 bases, leaving 10 bases not matched to a gene. Per germline, CDR1 MNHNS and CDR2 SASEGT. This CDR3 contains 18 residues.

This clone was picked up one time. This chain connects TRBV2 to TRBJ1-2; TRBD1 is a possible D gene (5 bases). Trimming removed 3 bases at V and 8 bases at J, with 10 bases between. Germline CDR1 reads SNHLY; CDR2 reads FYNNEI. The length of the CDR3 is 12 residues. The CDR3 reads CASSDDRGGYTF. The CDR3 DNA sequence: TGTGCCAGCAGTGATGACAGAGGAGGCTACACCTTC.

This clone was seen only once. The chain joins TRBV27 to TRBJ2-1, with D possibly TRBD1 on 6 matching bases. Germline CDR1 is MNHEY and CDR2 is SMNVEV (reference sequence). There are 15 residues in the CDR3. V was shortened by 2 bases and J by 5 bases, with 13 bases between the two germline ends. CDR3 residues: CASSLGGRAHNEQFF. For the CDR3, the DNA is TGTGCCAGCAGTTTAGGGGGCAGGGCCCACAATGAGCAGTTCTTC.

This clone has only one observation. CDR3 nucleotide sequence: TGTGCCAGCAGCTTAGGGCAGGACTACCTTTTCTCCTACAATGAGCAGTTCTTC. Translated, it gives CASSLGQDYLFSYNEQFF. This rearrangement joins TRBV7-9 to TRBJ2-1; tentatively, D is TRBD2 (6 bases). Trimming took off 1 base at V and 0 bases at J, with 16 bases between the two ends. Germline loops: CDR1 SEHNR, CDR2 FQNEAQ (reference sequence). CDR3 length: 18 residues.

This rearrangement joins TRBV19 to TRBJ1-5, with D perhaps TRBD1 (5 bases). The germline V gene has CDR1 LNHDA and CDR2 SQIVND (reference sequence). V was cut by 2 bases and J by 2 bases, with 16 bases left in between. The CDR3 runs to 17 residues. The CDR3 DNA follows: TGTGCCAGTAGTATAAACAGAATCCAGGGCGGCAATCAGCCCCAGCATTTT. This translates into CASSINRIQGGNQPQHF.

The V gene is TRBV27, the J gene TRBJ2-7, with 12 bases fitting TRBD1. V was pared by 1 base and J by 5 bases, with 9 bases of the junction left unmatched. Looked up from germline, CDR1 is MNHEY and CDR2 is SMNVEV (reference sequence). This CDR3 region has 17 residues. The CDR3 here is CASSLLAPGTGGDEQYF. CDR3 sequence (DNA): TGTGCCAGCAGTTTATTGGCACCCGGGACAGGGGGCGACGAGCAGTACTTC.

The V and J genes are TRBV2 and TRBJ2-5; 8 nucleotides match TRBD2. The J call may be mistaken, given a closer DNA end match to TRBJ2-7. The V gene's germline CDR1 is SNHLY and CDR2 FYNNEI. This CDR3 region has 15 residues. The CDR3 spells CASSVPIAGSYEQYF. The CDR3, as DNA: TGTGCCAGCAGTGTCCCCATAGCGGGATCCTACGAGCAGTACTTC.

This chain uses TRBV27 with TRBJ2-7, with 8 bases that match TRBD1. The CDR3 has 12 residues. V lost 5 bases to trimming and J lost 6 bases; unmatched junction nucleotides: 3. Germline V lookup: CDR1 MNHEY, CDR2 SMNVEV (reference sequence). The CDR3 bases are TGTGCCAGCAGTGCCACAGGGGGCGAGCAGTACTTC. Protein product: CASSATGGEQYF.

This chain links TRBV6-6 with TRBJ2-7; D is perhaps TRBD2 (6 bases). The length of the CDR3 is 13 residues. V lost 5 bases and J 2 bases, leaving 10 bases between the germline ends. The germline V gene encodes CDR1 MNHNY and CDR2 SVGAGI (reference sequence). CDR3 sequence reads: CASSEEGPYEQYF. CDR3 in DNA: TGTGCCAGCAGTGAGGAGGGACCCTACGAGCAGTACTTC.

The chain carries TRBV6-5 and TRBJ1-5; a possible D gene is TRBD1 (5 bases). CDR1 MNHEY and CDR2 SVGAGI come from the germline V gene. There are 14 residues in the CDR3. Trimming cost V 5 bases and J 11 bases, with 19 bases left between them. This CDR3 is CASSQTQDGRAQHF. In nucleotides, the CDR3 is TGTGCCAGCAGTCAGACCCAGGACGGCAGGGCCCAGCATTTT.

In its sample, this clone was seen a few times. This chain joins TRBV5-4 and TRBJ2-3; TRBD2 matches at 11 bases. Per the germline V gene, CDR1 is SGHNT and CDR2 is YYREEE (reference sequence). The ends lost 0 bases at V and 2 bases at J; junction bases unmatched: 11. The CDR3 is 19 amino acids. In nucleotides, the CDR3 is TGTGCCAGCAGCTTGGTTCCCCTAGCGGGGGGCCGAACCACAGATACGCAGTATTTT. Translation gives CASSLVPLAGGRTTDTQYF.

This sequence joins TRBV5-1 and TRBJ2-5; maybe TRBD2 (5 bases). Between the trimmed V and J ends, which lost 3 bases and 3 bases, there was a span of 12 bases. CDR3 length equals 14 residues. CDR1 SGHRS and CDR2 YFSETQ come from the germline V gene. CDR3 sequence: CASSWGSEKETQYF. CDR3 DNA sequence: TGCGCCAGCAGCTGGGGTAGCGAAAAAGAGACCCAGTACTTC.

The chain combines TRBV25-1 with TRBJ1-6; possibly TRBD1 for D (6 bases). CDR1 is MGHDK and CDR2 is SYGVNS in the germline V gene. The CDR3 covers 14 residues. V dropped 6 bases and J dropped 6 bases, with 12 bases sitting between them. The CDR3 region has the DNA TGTGCCAGCAGCCACAGGGCAGCTAATTCACCCCTCCACTTT. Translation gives CASSHRAANSPLHF.

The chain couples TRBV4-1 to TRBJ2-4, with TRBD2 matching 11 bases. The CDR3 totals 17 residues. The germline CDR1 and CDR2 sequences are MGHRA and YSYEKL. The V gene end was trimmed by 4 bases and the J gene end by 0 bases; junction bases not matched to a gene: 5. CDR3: CASSRTSGSLAKNIQYF. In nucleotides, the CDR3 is TGCGCCAGCAGCCGGACTAGCGGGTCCTTAGCCAAAAACATTCAGTACTTC.

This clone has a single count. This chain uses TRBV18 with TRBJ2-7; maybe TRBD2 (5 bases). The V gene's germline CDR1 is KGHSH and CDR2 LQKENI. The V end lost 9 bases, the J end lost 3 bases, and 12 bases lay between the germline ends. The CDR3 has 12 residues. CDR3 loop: CASQDGDYEQYF. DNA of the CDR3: TGTGCCAGTCAGGACGGGGACTACGAGCAGTACTTC.

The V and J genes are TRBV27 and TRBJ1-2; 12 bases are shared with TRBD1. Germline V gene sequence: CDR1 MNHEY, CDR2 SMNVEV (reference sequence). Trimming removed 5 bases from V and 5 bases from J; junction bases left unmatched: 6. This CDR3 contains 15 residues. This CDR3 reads CASSIRDRGRYGYTF. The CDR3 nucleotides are TGTGCCAGCAGTATACGGGACAGGGGGCGGTATGGCTACACCTTC.

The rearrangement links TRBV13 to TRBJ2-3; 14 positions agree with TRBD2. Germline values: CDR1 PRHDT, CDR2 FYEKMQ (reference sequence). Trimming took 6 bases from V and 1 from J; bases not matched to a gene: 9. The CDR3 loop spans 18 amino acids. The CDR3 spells CASSLWGLAGEGTDTQYF. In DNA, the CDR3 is TGTGCCAGCAGTTTGTGGGGACTAGCGGGGGAGGGCACAGATACGCAGTATTTT.

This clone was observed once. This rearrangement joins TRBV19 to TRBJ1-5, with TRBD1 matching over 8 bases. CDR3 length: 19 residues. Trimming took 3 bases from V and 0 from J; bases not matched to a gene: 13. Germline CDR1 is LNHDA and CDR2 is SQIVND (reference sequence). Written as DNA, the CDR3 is TGTGCCAGTAGTATTGTGGCCTGGACAGGGAGTTATAGCAATCAGCCCCAGCATTTT. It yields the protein CASSIVAWTGSYSNQPQHF.